This record looks at one T cell receptor (beta chain) sequence and its context. Its specificity is unknown. In the PCR, 60 Vbeta and 13 Jbeta primers were used. The repertoire was sequenced with immunoSEQ multiplex PCR; TCRdb's copy has only in-frame clones and lacks some. In the table there are around 100,000 clones, approximately 7.1% of which are singletons. The data were obtained in a study of cytomegalovirus exposure and HLA in healthy donors. About the study: As released early, the data held about 85 million unique TCRs from HLA-typed donors.

The CDR3 totals 15 residues. V was trimmed by 6 bases and J by 0 bases, leaving 12 bases between them. Germline V gene lookup returns CDR1 WNHNN and CDR2 SYGVQD (reference sequence). Whole-study findings and limits: Later analysis identified 16,000 or so TCR beta sequences associated with HLA alleles, using a false discovery rate threshold of 0.05. Later analysis showed most CMV-associated TCR beta chains appearing HLA-restricted. A few of the chains that were CMV-associated were confirmed in vitro to be specific for CMV antigens.

The TCR was taken from a man aged 50 or older in good health and CMV-seronegative. Sequencing was done on a sample of PBMCs. The chain links TRBV10-1 to TRBJ2-1; the D is unclear. DNA of the CDR3: TGCGCCAGCAGGATGGCTCGGAGCTCCTACAATGAGCAGTTCTTC. Its protein is CASRMARSSYNEQFF.